The 28 T cell receptor beta chains listed next were all sequenced from one sample in a study of OX40 agonist ivuxolimab in advanced cancers. This table comes from immunoSEQ multiplex PCR, and its TCRdb copy is limited to in-frame clones, with some not included. Here the sample spans approximately 18,000 clones, around four fifths being singletons. The sequencing used CD4+ or CD8+ T cells sorted from blood, collected in a trial of the OX40 agonist ivuxolimab. The source of these receptors is an adult with an advanced solid tumor such as melanoma, head and neck, liver or kidney cancer.

This clone was observed a few times. The chain couples TRBV4-3 to TRBJ1-1; the D is unclear. The CDR3 spans 15 residues. Germline CDR1 is LGHNA and CDR2 is YSLEER. Trimming took off 4 bases at V and 0 bases at J, with 12 bases between the two ends. Here the CDR3 reads CASSPSYSMNTEAFF. CDR3 nucleotides: TGCGCCAGCAGCCCCTCGTACTCCATGAACACTGAAGCTTTCTTT.

The chain couples TRBV4-3 to TRBJ2-7; tentatively, D is TRBD2 (6 bases). This CDR3 spans 17 amino acids. Deletions cut 3 bases from V and 2 bases from J, with 20 bases between. Germline loops: CDR1 LGHNA, CDR2 YSLEER. DNA for the CDR3: TGCGCCAGCAGCCAGGACCCTCACGGGGGTCTAACCTACGAGCAGTACTTC. It codes for CASSQDPHGGLTYEQYF.

The chain recombines TRBV10-1 with TRBJ2-2, with D maybe TRBD2 (6 bases). Germline-derived CDR1 and CDR2 are WNHNN and SYGVQD (reference sequence). This CDR3 has 14 residues. The V gene lost 3 bases and the J gene lost 5 bases, with 10 bases spanning the gap. This chain's CDR3 is CASSDSGETGELFF. The CDR3 coding sequence is TGCGCCAGCAGTGACTCGGGGGAAACCGGGGAGCTGTTTTTT.

This clone was detected ten times or more. The chain uses TRBV28 and TRBJ1-1; 7 bases line up with TRBD1. This CDR3 spans 17 amino acids. V shed 0 bases, J shed 0 bases, and the junction held 7 bases outside the gene matches. Germline loops: CDR1 MDHEN, CDR2 SYDVKM. The CDR3 protein is CASSLWEQGNLNTEAFF. In DNA form, the CDR3 reads TGTGCCAGCAGTTTATGGGAACAGGGGAACTTGAACACTGAAGCTTTCTTT.

This chain joins TRBV6-5 and TRBJ2-3, with D unresolved. The CDR3 spans 13 residues. Trimming shortened V by 4 bases and J by 1 base, and 6 bases separated the two germline ends. Germline CDR1 reads MNHEY; CDR2 reads SVGAGI. The CDR3 nucleotides are TGTGCCAGCAGTTTAGGAGGCACAGATACGCAGTATTTT. Its protein product is CASSLGGTDTQYF.

This clone was seen only once. This sequence joins TRBV6-5 and TRBJ1-1; TRBD1 might be the D (5 bases). Trimming pared 4 bases from V and 5 bases from J, leaving 14 bases between. Germline lookup yields CDR1 MNHEY and CDR2 SVGAGI. This CDR3 has 14 amino acids. The CDR3: CASSSGARMTEAFF. The CDR3 DNA reads as TGTGCCAGCAGTTCCGGGGCAAGGATGACTGAAGCTTTCTTT.

The V gene is TRBV2, the J gene TRBJ2-1; 7 bases align to TRBD1. V shed 3 bases, J shed 5 bases, and the junction held 4 bases outside the gene matches. The CDR3 totals 14 residues. Germline lookup yields CDR1 SNHLY and CDR2 FYNNEI. The CDR3 loop reads CASSEGTAHNEQFF. In DNA, the CDR3 is TGTGCCAGCAGTGAGGGGACAGCCCACAATGAGCAGTTCTTC. The variable domain in full, completed from reference TRBV2 and TRBJ2-1, reads EPEVTQTPSHQVTQMGQEVILRCVPISNHLYFYWYRQILGQKVEFLVSFYNNEISEKSEIFDDQFSVERPDGSNFTLKIRSTKLEDSAMYFCASSEGTAHNEQFFGPGTRLTVL.

V is TRBV9 and J is TRBJ1-2; TRBD1 might be the D (5 bases). The CDR3 runs 13 residues. With 2 bases removed from V and 8 bases from J, the gap between germline ends came to 13 bases. Germline V gives CDR1 SGDLS, CDR2 YYNGEE. The CDR3 loop is CASSVGELSGYTF. For the CDR3, the DNA is TGTGCCAGCAGCGTGGGGGAACTATCCGGCTACACCTTC.

By its share, this clone is large. The rearrangement uses TRBV5-6 and TRBJ2-5; TRBD1 aligns across 7 bases. Germline V gene lookup returns CDR1 SGHDT and CDR2 YYEEEE. The J segment lost 1 base and the V segment lost 3 bases, leaving 3 bases of the junction unmatched. This CDR3 is built from 14 residues. CDR3 DNA sequence: TGTGCCAGCAGCTGGGACAGCCTCCAAGAGACCCAGTACTTC. Protein: CASSWDSLQETQYF.

This chain links TRBV28 with TRBJ1-2, with 9 bases lining up with TRBD1. J gave up 2 bases and V 4 bases, and 8 bases lay outside the gene matches. Germline values: CDR1 MDHEN, CDR2 SYDVKM. This CDR3 contains 16 residues. CDR3 region: CASSSGQGRSNYGYTF. CDR3 nucleotides: TGTGCCAGCAGTTCTGGACAGGGGCGCTCGAACTATGGCTACACCTTC.

As DNA, the CDR3 is TGTGCCAGCAGCTTAGGGTGGGGGGCGCCCACTGAAGCTTTCTTT. This translates into CASSLGWGAPTEAFF. The gene calls are TRBV7-8 and TRBJ1-1; D is perhaps TRBD1 (6 bases). CDR3 length: 15 amino acids. The germline V and J ends were trimmed by 1 base and 4 bases, with 13 bases remaining between them. Germline CDR1 is SGHVS and CDR2 is FQNEAQ.

This clone was seen a handful of times. Other DNA sequences in this specimen translate into the identical CDR3. The chain joins TRBV4-1 to TRBJ2-7, with D unclear. Trimming stripped 1 base from V and 3 bases from J, with 7 bases between. CDR1 is MGHRA and CDR2 is YSYEKL in the germline V gene. CDR3 size: 13 residues. CDR3 sequence reads: CASSQGGSYEQYF. As DNA, the CDR3 is TGCGCCAGCAGCCAAGGGGGTAGCTACGAGCAGTACTTC.

Comments on this clone: Within the sample, other DNA sequences also encode this same CDR3. The V gene is TRBV15, the J gene TRBJ1-1, with D unclear. This CDR3 has 14 amino acids. The V end lost 0 bases, the J end lost 4 bases, and 9 bases lay between the germline ends. In germline, CDR1 is LNHNV, CDR2 YYDKDF (reference sequence). CDR3 amino acids: CATSRDLRVTEAFF. In DNA, the CDR3 is TGTGCCACCAGCAGAGATCTGAGGGTCACTGAAGCTTTCTTT.

The chain combines TRBV27 with TRBJ1-3; D unclear. The CDR3 has 15 amino acids. The ends were cut back, 1 base at V and 0 bases at J, with 7 bases in the middle. Germline V gene lookup returns CDR1 MNHEY and CDR2 SMNVEV (reference sequence). This chain's CDR3 is CASSLFAGSGNTIYF. CDR3 DNA sequence: TGTGCCAGCAGTTTATTCGCCGGCTCTGGAAACACCATATATTTT.

The chain couples TRBV11-2 to TRBJ1-4; a possible D gene is TRBD1 (5 bases). The CDR3 sequence is 15 residues long. V dropped 1 base and J dropped 2 bases, with 8 bases sitting between them. From germline, CDR1 is SGHAT and CDR2 FQNNGV. The CDR3 DNA is TGTGCCAGCAGCTTAGGGCAGGGTACTAATGAAAAACTGTTTTTT. It is translated as CASSLGQGTNEKLFF.

This clone was detected only a few times. The chain employs TRBV21-1 and TRBJ1-1; TRBD1, the D gene given by the table, was not confirmed from the DNA. TRBV21-1 is recorded as a pseudogene. CDR3 length: 15 residues. In DNA form, the CDR3 reads TGTGCCAGCAGCAAAGTAAGGGGGCGAGTCACTGAAGCTTTCTTT. It codes for CASSKVRGRVTEAFF.

This sequence joins TRBV7-2 and TRBJ2-1, with 7 bases that match TRBD1. The V gene's germline CDR1 is SGHTA and CDR2 FQGNSA. This CDR3 is built from 17 residues. Germline trimming cut 4 bases from V and 5 bases from J; bases unmatched to any gene: 14. The CDR3 loop reads CASSSRFTGTEDNEQFF. CDR3 bases: TGTGCCAGCAGCTCCCGCTTCACCGGGACAGAGGACAATGAGCAGTTCTTC.

Here the CDR3 reads CASSLYWGTEAFF. For the CDR3, the DNA is TGTGCCAGCAGTTTATATTGGGGCACTGAAGCTTTCTTT. This sequence joins TRBV27 and TRBJ1-1, with no clear D. Germline CDR1 is MNHEY and CDR2 is SMNVEV (reference sequence). V was clipped by 1 base and J by 4 bases, with 7 bases between them. The CDR3 sequence is 13 residues long.

This clone was recorded at least ten times. J is TRBJ2-7 and V is TRBV9; TRBD1 or TRBD2 may be the D gene (5 bases each). CDR1 is SGDLS, CDR2 YYNGEE, per germline. Trimming took off 4 bases at V and 5 bases at J, with 16 bases between the two ends. This CDR3 is built from 14 residues. The CDR3: CASSPGAGRHEQYF. DNA for the CDR3: TGTGCCAGCAGCCCCGGGGCAGGGCGCCACGAGCAGTACTTC.

This clone appeared once. The rearrangement joins TRBV6-5 to TRBJ2-1; 10 bases match TRBD1. The germline V gene has CDR1 MNHEY and CDR2 SVGAGI. CDR3 size: 15 residues. With V trimmed by 7 bases and J by 8 bases, 11 bases remained unmatched. In DNA form, the CDR3 reads TGTGCCAGCACCTACGGGGACAGGGGAGGCTATGAGCAGTTCTTC. Translation: CASTYGDRGGYEQFF.

The chain combines TRBV13 with TRBJ2-7, with D perhaps TRBD2 (7 bases). Germline loops: CDR1 PRHDT, CDR2 FYEKMQ (reference sequence). V was cut by 5 bases and J by 0 bases, with 14 bases left in between. The CDR3 covers 15 residues. The chain's CDR3 is CASSPAGAGSYEQYF. Written as DNA, the CDR3 is TGTGCCAGCAGCCCCGCGGGGGCTGGCTCCTACGAGCAGTACTTC.

The chain carries TRBV7-3 and TRBJ2-6; D unclear. The germline CDR1 and CDR2 sequences are SGHTA and FQGTGA. V shed 1 base and J shed 3 bases, with 1 base lying between them. The CDR3 totals 13 residues. CDR3 sequence (DNA): TGTGCCAGCAGCTTAATTGGGGCCAACGTCCTGACTTTC. Protein product: CASSLIGANVLTF.

The chain uses TRBV10-2 and TRBJ1-1, with D possibly TRBD1 on 6 matching bases. The germline V gene encodes CDR1 WSHSY and CDR2 SAAADI. The ends were cut back, 6 bases at V and 2 bases at J, with 13 bases in the middle. This CDR3 contains 14 residues. The CDR3 nucleotides read TGCGCCAGCAGGGAGACAGGATCTAACACTGAAGCTTTCTTT. This codes for CASRETGSNTEAFF.

This rearrangement joins TRBV7-9 to TRBJ1-1; 7 positions match TRBD1. The germline V gene has CDR1 SEHNR and CDR2 FQNEAQ (reference sequence). The CDR3 has 12 amino acids. Unmatched junction bases numbered 4, after V lost 5 bases and J lost 7 bases. The DNA for the CDR3 is TGTGCCAGCAGCCAGGGGACAGTTGAAGCTTTCTTT. It yields the protein CASSQGTVEAFF.

The rearrangement links TRBV5-6 to TRBJ1-2, with 8 bases identical to TRBD1. Germline-derived CDR1 and CDR2 are SGHDT and YYEEEE. The trim removed 5 bases at V and 4 bases at J, leaving 7 bases unmatched. The CDR3 contains 14 residues. For the CDR3, the DNA is TGTGCCAGCAGTTCCGGGACAGGAGTCTATGGCTACACCTTC. It encodes CASSSGTGVYGYTF.

This rearrangement joins TRBV27 to TRBJ1-4, with unresolved D. From germline, CDR1 is MNHEY and CDR2 SMNVEV (reference sequence). Trimming took off 4 bases at V and 0 bases at J, with 3 bases between the two ends. This CDR3 contains 13 residues. CDR3 nucleotide sequence: TGTGCCAGCAGTTCTTCAACTAATGAAAAACTGTTTTTT. It encodes CASSSSTNEKLFF.

The rearrangement links TRBV7-9 to TRBJ2-7, with TRBD2 as a possible D gene (5 bases). The CDR3 has 13 residues. Germline assignment: CDR1 SEHNR and CDR2 FQNEAQ (reference sequence). V was cut by 2 bases and J by 6 bases, with 11 bases left in between. The CDR3, as DNA: TGTGCCAGCAGCTTACCGGCGGGTGGCGAGCAGTACTTC. Its translation is CASSLPAGGEQYF.

The J gene is TRBJ1-5, the V gene TRBV28; D unclear. The germline V and J ends were trimmed by 11 bases and 3 bases, with 14 bases remaining between them. CDR1 and CDR2 (germline): MDHEN, SYDVKM. The CDR3 sequence is 13 residues long. The CDR3 DNA sequence: TGTGCCGTCTACGGAGGCCTCAATCAGCCCCAGCATTTT. Translated, it gives CAVYGGLNQPQHF.